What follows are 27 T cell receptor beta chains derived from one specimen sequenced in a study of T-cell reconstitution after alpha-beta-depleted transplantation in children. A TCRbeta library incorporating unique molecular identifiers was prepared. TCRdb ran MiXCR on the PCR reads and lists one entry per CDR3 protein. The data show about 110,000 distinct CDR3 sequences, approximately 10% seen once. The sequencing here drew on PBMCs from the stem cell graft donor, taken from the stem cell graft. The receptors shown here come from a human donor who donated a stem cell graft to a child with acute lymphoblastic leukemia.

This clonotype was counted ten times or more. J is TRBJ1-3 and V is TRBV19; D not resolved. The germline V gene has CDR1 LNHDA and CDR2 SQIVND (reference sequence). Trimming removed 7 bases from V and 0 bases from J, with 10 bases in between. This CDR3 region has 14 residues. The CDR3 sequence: CASIGRNSGNTIYF. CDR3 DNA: TGTGCCAGTATCGGGAGGAACTCTGGAAACACCATATATTTT.

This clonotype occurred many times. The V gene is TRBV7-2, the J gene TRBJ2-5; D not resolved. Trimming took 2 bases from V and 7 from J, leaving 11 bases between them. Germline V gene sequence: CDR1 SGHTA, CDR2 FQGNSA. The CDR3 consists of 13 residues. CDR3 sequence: CASSLRPTGTQYF. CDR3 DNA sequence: TGTGCCAGCAGCTTACGGCCTACCGGGACCCAGTACTTC.

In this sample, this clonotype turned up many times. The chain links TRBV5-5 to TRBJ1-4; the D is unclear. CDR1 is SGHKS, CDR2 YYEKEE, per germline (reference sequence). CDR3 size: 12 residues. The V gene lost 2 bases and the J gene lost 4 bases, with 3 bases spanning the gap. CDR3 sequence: CASSFYNEKLFF. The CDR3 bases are TGTGCCAGCAGCTTCTATAATGAAAAACTGTTTTTT. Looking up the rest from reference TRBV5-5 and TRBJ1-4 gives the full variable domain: DAGVTQSPTHLIKTRGQQVTLRCSPISGHKSVSWYQQVLGQGPQFIFQYYEKEERGRGNFPDRFSARQFPNYSSELNVNALLLGDSALYLCASSFYNEKLFFGSGTQLSVL.

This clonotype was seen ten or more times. CDR3 coding DNA: TGCGCCAGCAGCCCACTGGGACAGGGGGCCTCCGGGGAGCTGTTTTTT. Translated, it gives CASSPLGQGASGELFF. J is TRBJ2-2 and V is TRBV5-1, with 12 bases that match TRBD1. J gave up 6 bases and V 4 bases, and 7 bases lay outside the gene matches. CDR3 length equals 16 residues. Per the germline V gene, CDR1 is SGHRS and CDR2 is YFSETQ.

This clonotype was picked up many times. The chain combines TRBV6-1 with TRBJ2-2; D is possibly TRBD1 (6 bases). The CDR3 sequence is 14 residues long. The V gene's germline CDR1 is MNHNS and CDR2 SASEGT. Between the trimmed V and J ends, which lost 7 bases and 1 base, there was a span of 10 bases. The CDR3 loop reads CASTLDRNTGELFF. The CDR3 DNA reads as TGTGCCAGCACCTTGGACAGGAACACCGGGGAGCTGTTTTTT.

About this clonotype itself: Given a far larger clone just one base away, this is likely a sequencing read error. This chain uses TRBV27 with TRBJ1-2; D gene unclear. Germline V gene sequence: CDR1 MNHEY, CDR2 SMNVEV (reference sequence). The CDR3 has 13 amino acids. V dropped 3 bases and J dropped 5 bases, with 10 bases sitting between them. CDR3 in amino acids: CASSFGQWYGYTF. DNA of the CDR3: TGTGCCAGCAGTTTCGGGCAGTGGTATGGCTACACCTTC.

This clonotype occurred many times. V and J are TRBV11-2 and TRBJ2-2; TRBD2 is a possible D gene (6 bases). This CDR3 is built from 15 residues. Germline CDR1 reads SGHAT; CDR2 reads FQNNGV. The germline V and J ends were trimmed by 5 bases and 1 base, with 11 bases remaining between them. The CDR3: CASSPWTKNTGELFF. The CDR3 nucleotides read TGTGCCAGCAGCCCATGGACTAAGAACACCGGGGAGCTGTTTTTT.

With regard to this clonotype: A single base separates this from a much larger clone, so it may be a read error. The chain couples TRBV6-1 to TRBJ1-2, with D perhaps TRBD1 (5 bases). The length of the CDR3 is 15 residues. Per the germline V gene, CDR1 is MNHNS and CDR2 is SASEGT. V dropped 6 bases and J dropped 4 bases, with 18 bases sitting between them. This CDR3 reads CASSRTGNWGYGYTF. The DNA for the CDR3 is TGTGCCAGCAGCAGAACAGGCAACTGGGGCTATGGCTACACCTTC.

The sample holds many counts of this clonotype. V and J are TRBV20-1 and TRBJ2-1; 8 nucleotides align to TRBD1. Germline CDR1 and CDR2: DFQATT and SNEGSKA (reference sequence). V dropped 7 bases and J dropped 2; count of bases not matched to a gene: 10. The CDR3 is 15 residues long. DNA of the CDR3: TGCAGTGTCTTCGGCCGACAGGGGCCCTACAATGAGCAGTTCTTC. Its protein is CSVFGRQGPYNEQFF.

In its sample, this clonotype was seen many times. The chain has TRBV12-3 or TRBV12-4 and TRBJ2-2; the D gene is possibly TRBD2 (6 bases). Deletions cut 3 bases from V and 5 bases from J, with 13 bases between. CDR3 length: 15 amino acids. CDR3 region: CASSFARRDTGELFF. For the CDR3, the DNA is TGTGCCAGCAGTTTCGCGCGGCGGGATACCGGGGAGCTGTTTTTT.

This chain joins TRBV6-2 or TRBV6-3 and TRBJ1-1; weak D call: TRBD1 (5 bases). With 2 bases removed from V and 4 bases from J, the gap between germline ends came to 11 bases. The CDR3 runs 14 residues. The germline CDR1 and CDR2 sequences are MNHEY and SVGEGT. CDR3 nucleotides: TGTGCCAGCAGTTACCTTGGGAGGGGCACTGAAGCTTTCTTT. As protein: CASSYLGRGTEAFF.

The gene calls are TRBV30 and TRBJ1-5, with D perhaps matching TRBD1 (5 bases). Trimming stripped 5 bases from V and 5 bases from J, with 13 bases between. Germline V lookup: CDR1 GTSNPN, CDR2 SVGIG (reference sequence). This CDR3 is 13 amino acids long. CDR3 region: CAWGGGTHQPQHF. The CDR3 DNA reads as TGTGCCTGGGGGGGAGGGACGCATCAGCCCCAGCATTTT.

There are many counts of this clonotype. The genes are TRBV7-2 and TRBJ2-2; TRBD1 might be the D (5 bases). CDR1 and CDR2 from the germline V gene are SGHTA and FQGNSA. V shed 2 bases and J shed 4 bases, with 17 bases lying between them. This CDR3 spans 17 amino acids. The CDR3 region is CASSLIEGAVFTGELFF. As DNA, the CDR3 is TGTGCCAGCAGCTTAATAGAAGGGGCAGTGTTCACCGGGGAGCTGTTTTTT.

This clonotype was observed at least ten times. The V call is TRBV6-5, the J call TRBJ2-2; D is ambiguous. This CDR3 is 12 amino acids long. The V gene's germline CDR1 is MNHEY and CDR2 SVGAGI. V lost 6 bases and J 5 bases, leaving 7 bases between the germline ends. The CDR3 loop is CASRARTGELFF. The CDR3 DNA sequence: TGTGCCAGCAGAGCTAGAACCGGGGAGCTGTTTTTT.

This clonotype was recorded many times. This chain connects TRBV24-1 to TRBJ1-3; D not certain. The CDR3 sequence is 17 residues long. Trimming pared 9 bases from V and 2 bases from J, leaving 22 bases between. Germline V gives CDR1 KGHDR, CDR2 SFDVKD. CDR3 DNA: TGTGCCACCTCGCTCGGACCCCCGGGAAACACTGGAAACACCATATATTTT. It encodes CATSLGPPGNTGNTIYF.

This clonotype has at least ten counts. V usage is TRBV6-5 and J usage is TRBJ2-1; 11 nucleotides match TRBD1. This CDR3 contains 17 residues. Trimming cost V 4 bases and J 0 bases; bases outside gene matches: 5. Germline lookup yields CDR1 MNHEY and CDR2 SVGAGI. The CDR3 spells CASSWGQGENSYNEQFF. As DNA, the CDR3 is TGTGCCAGCAGTTGGGGACAGGGGGAAAACTCCTACAATGAGCAGTTCTTC.

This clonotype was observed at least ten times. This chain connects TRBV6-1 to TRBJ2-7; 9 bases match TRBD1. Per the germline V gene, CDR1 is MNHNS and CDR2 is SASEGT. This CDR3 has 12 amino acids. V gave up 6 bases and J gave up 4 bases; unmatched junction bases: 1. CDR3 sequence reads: CASRDRGYEQYF. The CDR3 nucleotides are TGTGCCAGCAGGGACAGGGGTTACGAGCAGTACTTC.

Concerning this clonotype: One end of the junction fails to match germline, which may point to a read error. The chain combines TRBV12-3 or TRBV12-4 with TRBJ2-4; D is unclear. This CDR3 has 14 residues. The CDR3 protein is CASSLSGAKNIQNF. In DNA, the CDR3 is TGTGCCAGCAGCCTATCCGGAGCCAAAAACATTCAGAACTTC.

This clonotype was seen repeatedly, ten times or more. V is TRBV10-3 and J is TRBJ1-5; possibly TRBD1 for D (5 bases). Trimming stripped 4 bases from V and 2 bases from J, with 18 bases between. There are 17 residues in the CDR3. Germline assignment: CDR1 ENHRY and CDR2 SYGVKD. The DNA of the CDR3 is TGTGCCATCAGTGTAAGCGGGGCGGGGGTCGGCAATCAGCCCCAGCATTTT. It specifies CAISVSGAGVGNQPQHF.

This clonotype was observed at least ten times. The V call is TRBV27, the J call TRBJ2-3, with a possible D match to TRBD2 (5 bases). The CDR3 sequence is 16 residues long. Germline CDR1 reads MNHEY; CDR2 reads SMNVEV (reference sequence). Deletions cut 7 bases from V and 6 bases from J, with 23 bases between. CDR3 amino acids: CASTPRVSHEGDTQYF. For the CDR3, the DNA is TGTGCCAGCACCCCAAGAGTGTCCCACGAGGGCGATACGCAGTATTTT.

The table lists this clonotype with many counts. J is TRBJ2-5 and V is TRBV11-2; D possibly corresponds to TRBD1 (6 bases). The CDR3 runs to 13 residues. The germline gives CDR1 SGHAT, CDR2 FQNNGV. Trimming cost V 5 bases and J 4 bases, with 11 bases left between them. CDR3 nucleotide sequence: TGTGCCAGCAGCCGGCAAGGGGGAGAGACCCAGTACTTC. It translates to CASSRQGGETQYF.

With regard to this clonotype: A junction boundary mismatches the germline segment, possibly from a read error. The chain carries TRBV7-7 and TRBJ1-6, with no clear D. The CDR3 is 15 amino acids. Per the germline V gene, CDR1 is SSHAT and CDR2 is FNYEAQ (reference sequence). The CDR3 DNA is TGTGCTAGCAGCTTAACGGCAGTAGACAATTCACCCCTCCACTTT. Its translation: CASSLTAVDNSPLHF. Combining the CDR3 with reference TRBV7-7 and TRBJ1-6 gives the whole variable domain GAGVSQSPRYKVTKRGQDVTLRCDPISSHATLYWYQQALGQGPEFLTYFNYEAQPDKSGLPSDRFSAERPEGSISTLTIQRTEQRDSAMYRCASSLTAVDNSPLHFGNGTRLTVT.

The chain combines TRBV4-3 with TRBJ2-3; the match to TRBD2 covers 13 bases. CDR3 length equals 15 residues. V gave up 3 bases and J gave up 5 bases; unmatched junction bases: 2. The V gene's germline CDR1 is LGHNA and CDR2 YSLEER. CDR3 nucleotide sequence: TGCGCCAGCAGCCACCGACTAGCGGGAGGAGATACGCAGTATTTT. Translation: CASSHRLAGGDTQYF.

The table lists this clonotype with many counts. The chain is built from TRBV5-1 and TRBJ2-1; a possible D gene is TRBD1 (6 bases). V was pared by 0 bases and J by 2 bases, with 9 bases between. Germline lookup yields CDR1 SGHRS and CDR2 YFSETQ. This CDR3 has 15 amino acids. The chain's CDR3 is CASSLGTATYNEQFF. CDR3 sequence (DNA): TGCGCCAGCAGCTTGGGGACAGCAACCTACAATGAGCAGTTCTTC.

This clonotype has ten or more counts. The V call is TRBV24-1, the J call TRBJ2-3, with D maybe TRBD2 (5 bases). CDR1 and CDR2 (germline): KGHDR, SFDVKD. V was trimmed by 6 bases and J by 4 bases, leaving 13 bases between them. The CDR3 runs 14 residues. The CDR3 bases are TGTGCCACCAGTCCCGGACTCCCCCCAGATACGCAGTATTTT. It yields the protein CATSPGLPPDTQYF.

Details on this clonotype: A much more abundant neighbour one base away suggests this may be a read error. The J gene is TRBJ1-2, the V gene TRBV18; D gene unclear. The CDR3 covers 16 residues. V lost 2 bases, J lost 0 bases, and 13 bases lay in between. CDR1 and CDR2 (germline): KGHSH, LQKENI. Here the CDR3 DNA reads TGTGCCAGCTCACCAGGGGAGAGGGAAGCTAACTATGGCTACACCTTC. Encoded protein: CASSPGEREANYGYTF. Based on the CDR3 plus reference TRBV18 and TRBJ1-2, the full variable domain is NAGVMQNPRHLVRRRGQEARLRCSPMKGHSHVYWYRQLPEEGLKFMVYLQKENIIDESGMPKERFSAEFPKEGPSILRIQQVVRGDSAAYFCASSPGEREANYGYTFGSGTRLTVV.

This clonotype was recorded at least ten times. The CDR3 loop is CASRVSRQNTEAFF. DNA of the CDR3: TGTGCCAGCAGGGTCAGTCGGCAGAACACTGAAGCTTTCTTT. The J gene is TRBJ1-1, the V gene TRBV27; no definite D call. The V end lost 6 bases, the J end lost 1 base, and 12 bases lay between the germline ends. This CDR3 spans 14 amino acids. From germline, CDR1 is MNHEY and CDR2 SMNVEV (reference sequence).